These 22 T cell receptor beta chains came from one sample sequenced in a study of vaccination effects on CD4 cells after COVID-19. Profiled with immunoSEQ multiplex PCR; TCRdb holds only in-frame clones, not every one. The sample comprises tens of thousands of clones, under 85% of which are singletons, and about 4.7% rests with the top ten. The antigens of these receptors remain unknown. Ahead of sequencing, the ViraFEST assay grew antigen-specific CD4+ T cells using viral peptide pools. Investigators separated out CD4+ T cells once around eleven days of culture had passed. The person's infection with SARS-CoV-2, confirmed by PCR, took place between March and December 2020. The sample in question was CD4+ T cells from PBMCs cultured with HIV peptides, obtained before COVID-19 vaccination. Subset given: HIV-1 Nef peptide pool negative control/reference culture. The receptors derive from a human donor who had a prior SARS-CoV-2 infection.

This clone appeared a single time. J is TRBJ1-1 and V is TRBV6-4, with D perhaps matching TRBD1 (5 bases). This CDR3 spans 13 amino acids. V shed 3 bases and J shed 4 bases, with 9 bases lying between them. Per germline, CDR1 MRHNA and CDR2 SNTAGT. Written as DNA, the CDR3 is TGTGCCAGCAGTGAACAGGTGGGCACTGAAGCTTTCTTT. This encodes CASSEQVGTEAFF.

This clone occurred a few times. The chain combines TRBV5-4 with TRBJ2-3; the D gene is possibly TRBD1 (5 bases). Germline lookup yields CDR1 SGHNT and CDR2 YYREEE (reference sequence). V was pared by 4 bases and J by 4 bases, with 16 bases between. The CDR3 spans 15 residues. The CDR3 coding sequence is TGTGCCAGCAGCATTGATCAGGGATACTCAGATACGCAGTATTTT. Its protein is CASSIDQGYSDTQYF.

This clone has a single count. The gene calls are TRBV6-5 and TRBJ2-5; D is perhaps TRBD1 (5 bases). The CDR3 is 15 residues long. CDR1 and CDR2 from the germline V gene are MNHEY and SVGAGI. Trimming left V 2 bases short and J 6 bases short, with 16 bases between. CDR3 in amino acids: CASSYTPTDSKTQYF. The CDR3 DNA reads as TGTGCCAGCAGTTACACTCCGACAGATTCGAAGACCCAGTACTTC.

J is TRBJ2-1 and V is TRBV4-2; 8 bases align to TRBD1. CDR1 is LGHNA and CDR2 is YNFKEQ in the germline V gene. The length of the CDR3 is 16 residues. V dropped 3 bases and J dropped 8; count of bases not matched to a gene: 12. The DNA for the CDR3 is TGTGCCAGCAGCCAGAGGGGGCAGGGGGCAGGGGATGAGCAGTTCTTC. It codes for CASSQRGQGAGDEQFF.

The gene calls are TRBV18 and TRBJ1-5; D call uncertain. The germline CDR1 and CDR2 sequences are KGHSH and LQKENI. The CDR3 has 13 amino acids. V was cut by 2 bases and J by 0 bases, with 2 bases left in between. Here the CDR3 reads CASSPSSNQPQHF. CDR3 DNA sequence: TGTGCCAGCTCACCAAGTAGCAATCAGCCCCAGCATTTT.

The chain recombines TRBV5-5 with TRBJ2-4, with D possibly matching TRBD1 (5 bases). CDR1 and CDR2 from the germline V gene are SGHKS and YYEKEE (reference sequence). The CDR3 contains 16 residues. V was pared by 1 base and J by 2 bases, with 13 bases between. CDR3 protein: CASSLWAGQSKNIQYF. CDR3 DNA: TGTGCCAGCAGCTTGTGGGCCGGACAATCCAAAAACATTCAGTACTTC.

The gene calls are TRBV9 and TRBJ2-3; TRBD1 might be the D (6 bases). The CDR3 sequence is 14 residues long. Trimming removed 4 bases at V and 2 bases at J, with 11 bases between. Germline-derived CDR1 and CDR2 are SGDLS and YYNGEE. CDR3 region: CASSRRTATDTQYF. In DNA, the CDR3 is TGTGCCAGCAGCCGAAGGACAGCCACAGATACGCAGTATTTT.

This CDR3 reads CASFSGGYSTDTQYF. Here the CDR3 DNA reads TGTGCCAGCTTTTCTGGAGGGTATAGCACAGATACGCAGTATTTT. V and J are TRBV2 and TRBJ2-3, with a possible D match to TRBD2 (6 bases). Trimming stripped 8 bases from V and 0 bases from J, with 15 bases between. Germline V lookup: CDR1 SNHLY, CDR2 FYNNEI. This CDR3 has 15 amino acids.

The chain carries TRBV18 and TRBJ1-4; D perhaps matches TRBD1 (6 bases). The CDR3 has 15 residues. Germline V gives CDR1 KGHSH, CDR2 LQKENI. V shed 2 bases and J shed 5 bases, with 12 bases lying between them. CDR3 coding DNA: TGTGCCAGCTCACCAAGGACAGCGAGAAATGAAAAACTGTTTTTT. Protein product: CASSPRTARNEKLFF.

This chain uses TRBV19 with TRBJ2-1; no definite D call. The CDR3 is made up of 14 amino acids. The V gene lost 4 bases and the J gene lost 4 bases, with 11 bases spanning the gap. Germline V gene lookup returns CDR1 LNHDA and CDR2 SQIVND (reference sequence). In DNA form, the CDR3 reads TGTGCCAGTAGTAAACGCGGAATATACAATGAGCAGTTCTTC. It specifies CASSKRGIYNEQFF.

J is TRBJ1-2 and V is TRBV5-5; no firm D call. Trimming took 0 bases from V and 6 from J, leaving 18 bases between them. The CDR3 sequence is 16 residues long. Germline V gene data show CDR1 as SGHKS and CDR2 as YYEKEE (reference sequence). The CDR3 region is CASSLAGTNGLDGYTF. In DNA, the CDR3 is TGTGCCAGCAGCTTGGCGGGCACCAACGGTCTCGATGGCTACACCTTC.

The gene calls are TRBV19 and TRBJ2-7; TRBD1 agrees at 7 bases. This CDR3 spans 16 amino acids. Trimming at V came to 5 bases and at J to 7 bases, leaving 17 bases not matched to a gene. Germline V gene lookup returns CDR1 LNHDA and CDR2 SQIVND (reference sequence). The DNA of the CDR3 is TGTGCCAGTAGTCCCCAGGGGACAGACTGGGCGCGGGAGCAGTACTTC. Its translation is CASSPQGTDWAREQYF.

The sample holds a few counts of this clone. The chain couples TRBV5-4 to TRBJ1-2; TRBD1 is a possible D gene (6 bases). V was pared by 1 base and J by 3 bases, with 10 bases between. The CDR3 is made up of 14 amino acids. Looked up from germline, CDR1 is SGHNT and CDR2 is YYREEE (reference sequence). The CDR3 reads CASSLWAGDYGYTF. The CDR3 DNA reads as TGTGCCAGCAGCTTGTGGGCAGGGGACTATGGCTACACCTTC.

This clone was picked up one time. The rearrangement uses TRBV11-2 and TRBJ1-1, with D maybe TRBD1 (6 bases). CDR1 and CDR2 (germline): SGHAT, FQNNGV. With 7 bases removed from V and 5 bases from J, the gap between germline ends came to 23 bases. The CDR3 runs to 16 residues. CDR3 nucleotides: TGTGCCAGCAACCCTCGTGGGGGGGGAGGGGGAACTGAAGCTTTCTTT. It codes for CASNPRGGGGGTEAFF.

CDR3 coding DNA: TGTGCCAGCAGCTTATTCGGAGCTGGCTACACCTTC. This codes for CASSLFGAGYTF. The chain joins TRBV7-2 to TRBJ1-2; D is uncertain. The CDR3 consists of 12 residues. CDR1 and CDR2 from the germline V gene are SGHTA and FQGNSA. Between the trimmed V and J ends, which lost 2 bases and 7 bases, there was a span of 8 bases. Using reference TRBV7-2 and TRBJ1-2 for the parts outside the CDR3, the full variable domain is GAGVSQSPSNKVTEKGKDVELRCDPISGHTALYWYRQSLGQGLEFLIYFQGNSAPDKSGLPSDRFSAERTGGSVSTLTIQRTQQEDSAVYLCASSLFGAGYTFGSGTRLTVV.

The chain is built from TRBV10-3 and TRBJ2-7; D tentatively reads TRBD1 or TRBD2 (5 bases each). This CDR3 has 16 amino acids. Germline CDR1 reads ENHRY; CDR2 reads SYGVKD. Trimming took off 4 bases at V and 3 bases at J, with 19 bases between the two ends. CDR3 sequence: CAISVVGVNTLYEQYF. The CDR3 nucleotides are TGTGCCATCAGTGTTGTGGGGGTAAACACTCTCTACGAGCAGTACTTC.

V is TRBV5-1 and J is TRBJ1-1; 10 bases agree with TRBD1. From germline, CDR1 is SGHRS and CDR2 YFSETQ. The CDR3 is 14 residues long. V dropped 4 bases and J dropped 3; count of bases not matched to a gene: 3. This CDR3 is CASSPGQGDTEAFF. In DNA form, the CDR3 reads TGCGCCAGCAGCCCCGGACAGGGGGACACTGAAGCTTTCTTT. The full variable domain, completed using reference TRBV5-1 and TRBJ1-1, is KAGVTQTPRYLIKTRGQQVTLSCSPISGHRSVSWYQQTPGQGLQFLFEYFSETQRNKGNFPGRFSGRQFSNSRSEMNVSTLELGDSALYLCASSPGQGDTEAFFGQGTRLTVV.

V gene TRBV10-3 combines with J gene TRBJ1-3; 7 positions match TRBD1. The CDR3 is 17 amino acids. Germline assignment: CDR1 ENHRY and CDR2 SYGVKD. The V segment lost 2 bases and the J segment 0 bases; nucleotides outside the gene matches: 7. CDR3 loop: CAISEARGQISGNTIYF. CDR3 nucleotides: TGTGCCATCAGTGAGGCGAGGGGACAGATCTCTGGAAACACCATATATTTT.

The chain joins TRBV7-2 to TRBJ1-1, with TRBD1 matching over 7 bases. This CDR3 is 14 amino acids long. V lost 5 bases to trimming and J lost 1 base; unmatched junction nucleotides: 4. In germline, CDR1 is SGHTA, CDR2 FQGNSA. CDR3: CASSPQGGNTEAFF. The CDR3 bases are TGTGCCAGCAGCCCCCAGGGGGGGAACACTGAAGCTTTCTTT.

This clone came up a few times. CDR3 region: CASSASPGQAGPEAFF. The CDR3 region has the DNA TGTGCCAGCAGTGCGTCGCCGGGACAGGCCGGCCCTGAAGCTTTCTTT. This chain joins TRBV2 and TRBJ1-1; 8 bases match TRBD1. In germline, CDR1 is SNHLY, CDR2 FYNNEI. V was clipped by 4 bases and J by 6 bases; unmatched bases: 13. This CDR3 has 16 residues.

The chain joins TRBV3-1 (or the pseudogene TRBV3-2) to TRBJ2-2; D unclear. CDR1 and CDR2 (germline): LGHDT, YNNKEL (reference sequence). The CDR3 extends over 14 amino acids. The germline V and J ends were trimmed by 1 base and 1 base, with 4 bases remaining between them. CDR3 DNA sequence: TGTGCCAGCAGCCAAGGGTTGAACACCGGGGAGCTGTTTTTT. Protein sequence: CASSQGLNTGELFF.

The V call is TRBV18, the J call TRBJ2-1; D not certain. Germline-derived CDR1 and CDR2 are KGHSH and LQKENI. The CDR3 loop spans 13 amino acids. The V gene lost 6 bases and the J gene lost 7 bases, with 13 bases spanning the gap. CDR3 bases: TGTGCCAGCTCCCGCGGACGGCCTAATGAGCAGTTCTTC. Translated: CASSRGRPNEQFF.